Listed below are T cell receptor beta chains from one sample, sequenced in a study of radiotherapy plus CTLA-4 blockade in lung cancer. The method was immunoSEQ multiplex PCR; TCRdb's version includes in-frame clones alone and lacks a portion of them. The sample shows about 98,000 clones, around four fifths of them seen only once. The sequenced sample was peripheral blood, obtained from a patient treated with radiotherapy plus ipilimumab. The source of these receptors is a human donor with non-small cell lung cancer who had a partial response to radiotherapy plus ipilimumab. CDR3s leave out the opening cysteine and the closing phenylalanine or tryptophan. The order of the fields is CDR3 protein, V gene, CDR3 length, J gene.

ASSSRSSTDTQY,TRBV13,12,TRBJ2-3
ASRPGGSSYNEQF,TRBV5-8,13,TRBJ2-1
ASSLRPGGNGYT,TRBV7-3,12,TRBJ1-2
ASSPEILRANTGELF,TRBV7-8,15,TRBJ2-2
ASGAASGPETQY,TRBV6-6,12,TRBJ2-5
ASSVAGSERQF,TRBV9,11,TRBJ2-1
ASSLRDSNTGELF,TRBV5-5,13,TRBJ2-2
ASSLKGEELETQY,TRBV11-1,13,TRBJ2-5
ASSPGGRSYNEQF,TRBV7-2,13,TRBJ2-1
ASSSRAPEREEEF,TRBV5-4,13,TRBJ2-1
AGGALPRAEKLF,TRBV2,12,TRBJ1-4
ASSFGTMNTEAF,TRBV6-5,12,TRBJ1-1
ASSLETSNDEQY,TRBV4-1,12,TRBJ2-7
ASRKREGAYEQY,TRBV5-1,12,TRBJ2-7